The 25 T cell receptor beta chains listed next were all sequenced from one sample in a study of human T cells and chemical hapten exposure. TCRdb re-derived calls from the RACE reads in MiXCR, one entry per CDR3 protein. The repertoire holds about 68,000 distinct CDR3 sequences, with 9.5% to 12% as singletons. As for time point: pre-sensitization, week 0. As to treatment: therapeutic diphenylcyclopropenone sensitization with weekly scalp DPC. The sample in question was whole blood, obtained in connection with sensitization to the hapten diphenylcyclopropenone (DPC). These receptors all come from a woman between 45 and 65 years old with alopecia areata. Some clones in this sample may be carry-over from other donors' samples.

This clonotype was counted ten times or more. The rearrangement links TRBV20-1 to TRBJ1-1, with D unresolved. In germline, CDR1 is DFQATT, CDR2 SNEGSKA (reference sequence). This CDR3 region has 13 residues. V was shortened by 2 bases and J by 1 base, with 8 bases between the two germline ends. As DNA, the CDR3 is TGCAGTGCTAGAACTGAGCAGAACACTGAAGCTTTCTTT. Protein sequence: CSARTEQNTEAFF.

This clonotype has just a few counts. The chain uses TRBV6-5 and TRBJ2-1; TRBD2 aligns across 7 bases. With 2 bases clipped from V and 6 bases from J, the junction kept 7 bases outside the gene matches. The V gene's germline CDR1 is MNHEY and CDR2 SVGAGI. The CDR3 covers 15 residues. CDR3 residues: CASSYEREGVNEQFF. As DNA, the CDR3 is TGTGCCAGCAGTTACGAGCGGGAAGGGGTCAATGAGCAGTTCTTC.

This chain connects TRBV5-1 to TRBJ2-3; tentative D call: TRBD2 (6 bases). This CDR3 is 15 amino acids long. V shed 1 base and J shed 0 bases, with 9 bases lying between them. The germline V gene has CDR1 SGHRS and CDR2 YFSETQ. The CDR3 region is CASSLPGVSTDTQYF. For the CDR3, the DNA is TGCGCCAGCAGCTTGCCGGGGGTCAGCACAGATACGCAGTATTTT.

This chain links TRBV3-1 with TRBJ1-2; D is uncertain. The CDR3 is 13 amino acids. Germline assignment: CDR1 LGHDT and CDR2 YNNKEL (reference sequence). Trimming took off 3 bases at V and 0 bases at J, with 5 bases between the two ends. In DNA form, the CDR3 reads TGTGCCAGCAGCCACCAGGCTAACTATGGCTACACCTTC. Translating it yields CASSHQANYGYTF.

This sequence joins TRBV30 and TRBJ2-2; D gene unclear. Germline V gene lookup returns CDR1 GTSNPN and CDR2 SVGIG (reference sequence). The CDR3 contains 12 residues. In nucleotides, the CDR3 is TGTGCGACGGGCCTGCTCGGCGGGGAGCTGTTTTTT. Encoded protein: CATGLLGGELFF.

The gene calls are TRBV6-2 or TRBV6-3 and TRBJ1-1; TRBD1 aligns across 8 bases. The CDR3 contains 13 residues. The germline V gene has CDR1 MNHEY and CDR2 SVGEGT. The J segment lost 5 bases and the V segment lost 6 bases, leaving 5 bases of the junction unmatched. The CDR3 here is CASRLTGVTEAFF. The CDR3, as DNA: TGTGCCAGCAGACTGACAGGGGTGACTGAAGCTTTCTTT.

This clonotype has just a few counts. CDR3 bases: TGCGCCAGCAGCTTGGGCAGGGGGATGACAGATACGCAGTATTTT. Translation: CASSLGRGMTDTQYF. This chain joins TRBV5-1 and TRBJ2-3; 7 nucleotides line up with TRBD1. The CDR3 extends over 15 amino acids. Germline V gene data show CDR1 as SGHRS and CDR2 as YFSETQ. Trimming cost V 0 bases and J 3 bases; bases outside gene matches: 4.

This clonotype has only a few counts. The V and J genes are TRBV11-2 and TRBJ2-3, with D unclear. The CDR3 is 15 amino acids. Germline CDR1 SGHAT, CDR2 FQNNGV. Trimming removed 0 bases at V and 2 bases at J, with 9 bases between. The DNA of the CDR3 is TGTGCCAGCAGCTTAGATCTAAGGGCCACAGATACGCAGTATTTT. Translation: CASSLDLRATDTQYF.

The gene calls are TRBV6-6 and TRBJ2-5; D unresolved. The CDR3 is 17 amino acids. V was cut by 2 bases and J by 2 bases, with 18 bases left in between. The germline V gene encodes CDR1 MNHNY and CDR2 SVGAGI (reference sequence). CDR3 nucleotides: TGTGCCAGCAGTTACGGAGTCTTCAAATACTCACAAGAGACCCAGTACTTC. The encoded protein is CASSYGVFKYSQETQYF.

This clonotype was seen a handful of times. The chain uses TRBV28 and TRBJ2-1; D perhaps matches TRBD2 (6 bases). V lost 5 bases to trimming and J lost 7 bases, with 18 bases between them. From germline, CDR1 is MDHEN and CDR2 SYDVKM. This CDR3 is built from 15 residues. CDR3 amino acids: CASSPSEGVFNEQFF. DNA for the CDR3: TGTGCCAGCAGTCCCTCGGAGGGAGTTTTTAATGAGCAGTTCTTC.

This clonotype was recorded many times. The chain recombines TRBV6-5 with TRBJ1-1; D may be TRBD1 (5 bases). This CDR3 is built from 16 residues. Germline V CDR1 and CDR2: MNHEY, SVGAGI. V gave up 6 bases and J gave up 0 bases, with 17 bases separating them. CDR3 bases: TGTGCCAGCAGCCAATTTATGACAGCCATGAACACTGAAGCTTTCTTT. It translates to CASSQFMTAMNTEAFF.

This clonotype has more than one count but fewer than ten. This sequence joins TRBV20-1 and TRBJ1-5, with D possibly matching TRBD1 (6 bases). Trimming shortened V by 4 bases and J by 3 bases, and 16 bases separated the two germline ends. Germline V gene data show CDR1 as DFQATT and CDR2 as SNEGSKA (reference sequence). The CDR3 runs 15 residues. The CDR3 here is CSATDSNGINQPQHF. The CDR3 DNA is TGCAGTGCTACGGACAGCAATGGTATCAATCAGCCCCAGCATTTT.

This clonotype was seen ten or more times. This chain joins TRBV4-1 and TRBJ2-3, with unresolved D. The germline V and J ends were trimmed by 4 bases and 4 bases, with 15 bases remaining between them. Germline V lookup: CDR1 MGHRA, CDR2 YSYEKL. The CDR3 runs 15 residues. The CDR3 bases are TGCGCCAGCAGCCGTAGCTCCGGGTTGCCAGATACGCAGTATTTT. Its protein product is CASSRSSGLPDTQYF.

This clonotype has at least ten counts. The chain couples TRBV7-2 to TRBJ1-1, with D possibly matching TRBD1 (5 bases). This CDR3 has 13 residues. Trimming stripped 5 bases from V and 0 bases from J, with 7 bases between. CDR1 is SGHTA, CDR2 FQGNSA, per germline. In DNA, the CDR3 is TGTGCCAGCAGCCAACAGGTGAACACTGAAGCTTTCTTT. Protein sequence: CASSQQVNTEAFF. Complete variable domain (other parts from reference TRBV7-2 and TRBJ1-1): GAGVSQSPSNKVTEKGKDVELRCDPISGHTALYWYRQSLGQGLEFLIYFQGNSAPDKSGLPSDRFSAERTGGSVSTLTIQRTQQEDSAVYLCASSQQVNTEAFFGQGTRLTVV.

V usage is TRBV5-5 and J usage is TRBJ2-2, with 8 bases identical to TRBD2. Germline V gene sequence: CDR1 SGHKS, CDR2 YYEKEE (reference sequence). The CDR3 is 16 residues long. J lost 7 bases, V lost 1 base, and 9 bases had no gene match. Written as DNA, the CDR3 is TGTGCCAGCAGCTTGCGGGCGGGAGGAACCGGCGGGGAGCTGTTTTTT. It yields the protein CASSLRAGGTGGELFF.

Ten or more counts support this clonotype. This sequence joins TRBV5-5 and TRBJ1-2; D is unresolved. The germline V gene encodes CDR1 SGHKS and CDR2 YYEKEE (reference sequence). The V end was cut by 4 bases, the J end by 4 bases, with 11 bases between. This CDR3 is built from 13 residues. CDR3 coding DNA: TGTGCCAGCAGCCAGCAAATAATCTATGGCTACACCTTC. Residues: CASSQQIIYGYTF.

In its sample, this clonotype was seen a few times. The J gene is TRBJ2-1, the V gene TRBV28, with D possibly being TRBD2 (8 bases). V was shortened by 6 bases and J by 6 bases, with 15 bases between the two germline ends. This CDR3 comprises 14 residues. Looked up from germline, CDR1 is MDHEN and CDR2 is SYDVKM. The chain's CDR3 is CASSREGAVNEQFF. The CDR3, as DNA: TGTGCCAGCAGCCGGGAGGGGGCTGTCAATGAGCAGTTCTTC.

On this clonotype: Being one base from a much bigger clone, this may be a read error. The chain uses TRBV9 and TRBJ2-6; possible D gene TRBD1, 5 bases. This CDR3 is built from 17 residues. Germline CDR1 SGDLS, CDR2 YYNGEE. The CDR3: CASSVAGSSSGANALTF. CDR3 sequence (DNA): TGTGCCAGCAGCGTAGCCGGCAGCTCCTCTGGGGCCAACGCCCTGACTTTC.

This chain links TRBV7-2 with TRBJ1-2, with D possibly TRBD1 on 6 matching bases. V was trimmed by 1 base and J by 2 bases, leaving 8 bases between them. This CDR3 region has 14 residues. Per germline, CDR1 SGHTA and CDR2 FQGNSA. In DNA, the CDR3 is TGTGCCAGCAGCTTAGGGACAGCAAACTATGGCTACACCTTC. The encoded protein is CASSLGTANYGYTF.

This clonotype appeared many times. The rearrangement uses TRBV12-3 or TRBV12-4 and TRBJ2-5; no clear D. This CDR3 region has 14 residues. Trimming removed 6 bases at V and 4 bases at J, with 15 bases between. CDR3 in amino acids: CASRRHRRTETQYF. The CDR3 DNA reads as TGTGCCAGCAGGAGACACAGACGAACAGAGACCCAGTACTTC.

This clonotype was seen a handful of times. This rearrangement joins TRBV29-1 to TRBJ2-7, with D perhaps TRBD2 (6 bases). CDR3 length: 13 amino acids. Trimming took off 7 bases at V and 0 bases at J, with 13 bases between the two ends. CDR1 and CDR2 (germline): SQVTM, ANQGSEA. This chain's CDR3 is CSASRGSSYEQYF. The CDR3 DNA is TGCAGCGCTTCTCGGGGGAGCTCCTACGAGCAGTACTTC.

This clonotype has a count of ten or more. The V call is TRBV3-1, the J call TRBJ1-1; D is ambiguous. The V and J ends lost 1 base and 6 bases respectively, with 6 bases between them. The CDR3 sequence is 12 residues long. Germline CDR1 is LGHDT and CDR2 is YNNKEL (reference sequence). The CDR3 region is CASSQVRSEAFF. The CDR3 region has the DNA TGTGCCAGCAGCCAAGTTAGGTCTGAAGCTTTCTTT.

This clonotype was found many times. The chain links TRBV20-1 to TRBJ1-3, with no clear D. Germline CDR1 reads DFQATT; CDR2 reads SNEGSKA (reference sequence). The length of the CDR3 is 13 residues. Between the trimmed V and J ends, which lost 4 bases and 1 base, there was a span of 8 bases. CDR3 residues: CSATQNSGNTIYF. The CDR3 bases are TGCAGTGCTACTCAGAATTCTGGAAACACCATATATTTT.

This clonotype occurred many times. The chain links TRBV20-1 to TRBJ1-5; no reliable D call. Germline V gene lookup returns CDR1 DFQATT and CDR2 SNEGSKA (reference sequence). V gave up 6 bases and J gave up 4 bases, with 13 bases separating them. This CDR3 spans 13 amino acids. CDR3 in DNA: TGCAGTGCGAAAGGTCGGTCGAATCAGCCCCAGCATTTT. Encoded protein: CSAKGRSNQPQHF.

The J gene is TRBJ1-4, the V gene TRBV28; D is undetermined. Germline CDR1 is MDHEN and CDR2 is SYDVKM. CDR3 length: 12 amino acids. Trimming took off 2 bases at V and 8 bases at J, with 6 bases between the two ends. The CDR3 DNA follows: TGTGCCAGCAGTTTAGTCCGGGAAAAACTGTTTTTT. It yields the protein CASSLVREKLFF.